The clone carrying this T cell receptor beta chain occurred many times. What it binds is not known. Other autoimmune disease, uncontrolled infection, pregnancy and lactation led to exclusion. The starting material, about 9.9 ml of fresh peripheral blood, provided the PBMCs. The source of the sample is a study of Graves' ophthalmopathy and Graves' hyperthyroidism. The ends were cut back, 5 bases at V and 0 bases at J, with 10 bases in the middle. The CDR3 has 14 residues. Findings and limits, study-wide: Sensitivity of over 60% and specificity of 72% to 85% were achieved by the model that predicted ophthalmopathy progression.

Amplification of TCR beta CDR3 regions used RNA transcripts. In the first round, RT-PCR was carried out with HTBI primers, and a multiplex PCR formed the second round. In TCRdb, the multiplex PCR reads were re-called with MiXCR into one record per CDR3 protein. This table holds 600,000 to 650,000 distinct CDR3 sequences, around a fifth found once. The sample taken for sequencing was peripheral blood. The receptor's source is a woman aged 18-29 years with stable Graves' hyperthyroidism. Some clones in this sample may be carry-over from other donors' samples. The rearrangement uses TRBV12-3 or TRBV12-4 and TRBJ1-1; no clear D. CDR3 bases: TGTGCCAGCAGTCAGGCTTCGGTGAACACTGAAGCTTTCTTT. Translating gives CASSQASVNTEAFF.